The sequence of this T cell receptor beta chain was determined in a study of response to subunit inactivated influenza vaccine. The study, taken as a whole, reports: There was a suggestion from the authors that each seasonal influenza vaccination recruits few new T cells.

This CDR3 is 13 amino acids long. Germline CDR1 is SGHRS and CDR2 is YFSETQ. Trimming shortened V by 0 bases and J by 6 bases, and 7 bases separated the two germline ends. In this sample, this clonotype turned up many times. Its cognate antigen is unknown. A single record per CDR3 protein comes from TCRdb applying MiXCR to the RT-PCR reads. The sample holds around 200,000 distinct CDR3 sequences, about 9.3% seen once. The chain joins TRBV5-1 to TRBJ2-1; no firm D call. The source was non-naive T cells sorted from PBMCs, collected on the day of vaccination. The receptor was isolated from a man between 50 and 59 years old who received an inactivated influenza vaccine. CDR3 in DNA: TGCGCCAGCAGCTTGGGGCGGATCAATGAGCAGTTCTTC. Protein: CASSLGRINEQFF.